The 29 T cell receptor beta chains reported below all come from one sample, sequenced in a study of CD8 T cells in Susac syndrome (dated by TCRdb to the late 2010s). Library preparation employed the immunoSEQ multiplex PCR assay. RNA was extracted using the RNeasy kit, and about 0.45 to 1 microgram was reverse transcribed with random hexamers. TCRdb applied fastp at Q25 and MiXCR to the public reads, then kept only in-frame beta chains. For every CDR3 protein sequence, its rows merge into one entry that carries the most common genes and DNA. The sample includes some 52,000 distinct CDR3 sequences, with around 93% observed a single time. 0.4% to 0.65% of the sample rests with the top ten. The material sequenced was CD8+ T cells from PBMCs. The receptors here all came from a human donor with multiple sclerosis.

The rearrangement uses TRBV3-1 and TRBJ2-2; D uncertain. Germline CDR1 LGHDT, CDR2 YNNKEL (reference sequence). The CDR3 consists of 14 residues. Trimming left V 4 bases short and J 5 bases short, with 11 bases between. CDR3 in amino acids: CASSPRTETGELFF. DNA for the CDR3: TGTGCCAGCAGCCCTCGGACGGAGACCGGGGAGCTGTTTTTT.

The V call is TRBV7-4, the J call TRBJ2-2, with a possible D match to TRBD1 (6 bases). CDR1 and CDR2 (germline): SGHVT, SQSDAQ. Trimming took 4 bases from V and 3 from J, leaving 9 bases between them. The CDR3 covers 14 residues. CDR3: CASSSGHYTGELFF. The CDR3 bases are TGTGCCAGCAGCTCGGGACATTACACCGGGGAGCTGTTTTTT.

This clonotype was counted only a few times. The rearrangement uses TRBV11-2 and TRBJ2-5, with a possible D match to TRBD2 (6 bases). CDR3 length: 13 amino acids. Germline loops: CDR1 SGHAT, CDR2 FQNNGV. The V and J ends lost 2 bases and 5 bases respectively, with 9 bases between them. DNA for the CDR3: TGTGCCAGCAGCTTATGGGCGGGGGAGACCCAGTACTTC. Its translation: CASSLWAGETQYF.

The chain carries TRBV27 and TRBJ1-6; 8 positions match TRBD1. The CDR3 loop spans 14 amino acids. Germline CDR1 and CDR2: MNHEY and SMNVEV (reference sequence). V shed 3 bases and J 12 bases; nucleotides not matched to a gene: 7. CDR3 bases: TGTGCCAGCAGTTTGGGGCAGGGGGCGCGACCCCTCCACTTT. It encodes CASSLGQGARPLHF.

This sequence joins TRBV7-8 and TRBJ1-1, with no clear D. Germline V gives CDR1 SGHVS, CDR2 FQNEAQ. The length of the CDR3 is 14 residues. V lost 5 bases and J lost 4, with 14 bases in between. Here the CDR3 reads CASSLISVATEAFF. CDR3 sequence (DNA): TGTGCCAGCAGCCTCATCTCGGTGGCCACTGAAGCTTTCTTT. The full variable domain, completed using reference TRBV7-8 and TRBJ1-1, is GAGVSQSPRYKVAKRGQDVALRCDPISGHVSLFWYQQALGQGPEFLTYFQNEAQLDKSGLPSDRFFAERPEGSVSTLKIQRTQQEDSAVYLCASSLISVATEAFFGQGTRLTVV.

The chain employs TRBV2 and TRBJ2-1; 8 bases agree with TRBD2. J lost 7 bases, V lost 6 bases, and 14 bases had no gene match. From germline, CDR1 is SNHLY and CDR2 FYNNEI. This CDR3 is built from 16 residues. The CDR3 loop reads CASRGSGGLAGNEQFF. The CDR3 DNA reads TGTGCCAGCAGGGGCTCCGGCGGACTAGCTGGAAATGAGCAGTTCTTC.

The CDR3 sequence: CASSESGTEQFF. CDR3 DNA sequence: TGTGCCAGCAGCGAATCCGGGACAGAGCAGTTCTTC. The chain uses TRBV7-6 and TRBJ2-1; possibly TRBD1 for D (6 bases). The germline V gene has CDR1 SGHVS and CDR2 FNYEAQ. There are 12 residues in the CDR3. V lost 5 bases and J lost 10, with 12 bases in between.

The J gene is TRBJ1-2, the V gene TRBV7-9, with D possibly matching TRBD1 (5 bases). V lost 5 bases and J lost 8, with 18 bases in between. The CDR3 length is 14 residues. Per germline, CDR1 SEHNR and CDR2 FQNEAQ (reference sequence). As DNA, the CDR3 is TGTGCCAGCAGCCAGGGAGGGTTATACCAGGGCTACACCTTC. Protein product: CASSQGGLYQGYTF.

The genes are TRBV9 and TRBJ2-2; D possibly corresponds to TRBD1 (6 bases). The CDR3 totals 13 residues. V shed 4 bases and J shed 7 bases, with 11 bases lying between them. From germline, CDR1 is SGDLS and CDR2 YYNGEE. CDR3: CASSPSGVGELFF. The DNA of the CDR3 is TGTGCCAGCAGCCCTTCAGGGGTCGGGGAGCTGTTTTTT. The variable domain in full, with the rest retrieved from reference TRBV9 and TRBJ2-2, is DSGVTQTPKHLITATGQRVTLRCSPRSGDLSVYWYQQSLDQGLQFLIQYYNGEERAKGNILERFSAQQFPDLHSELNLSSLELGDSALYFCASSPSGVGELFFGEGSRLTVL.

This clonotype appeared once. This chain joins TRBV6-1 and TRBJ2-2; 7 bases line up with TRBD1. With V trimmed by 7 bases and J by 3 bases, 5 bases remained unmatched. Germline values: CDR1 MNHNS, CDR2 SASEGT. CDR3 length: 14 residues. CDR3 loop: CASTRQGDTGELFF. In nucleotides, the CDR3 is TGTGCCAGCACGAGACAGGGAGACACCGGGGAGCTGTTTTTT.

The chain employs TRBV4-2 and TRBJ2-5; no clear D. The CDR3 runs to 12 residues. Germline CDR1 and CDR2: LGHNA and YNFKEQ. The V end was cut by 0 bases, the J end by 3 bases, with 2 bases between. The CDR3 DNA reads TGTGCCAGCAGCCAAGAGAAAGAGACCCAGTACTTC. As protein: CASSQEKETQYF.

The CDR3 DNA sequence: TGTGCCAGCAGCTTAGCCCCCAATACGCAGTATTTT. Translation: CASSLAPNTQYF. The rearrangement joins TRBV13 to TRBJ2-3, with D hard to call. CDR3 size: 12 residues. Trimming took off 1 base at V and 7 bases at J, with 6 bases between the two ends. Germline CDR1 reads PRHDT; CDR2 reads FYEKMQ (reference sequence).

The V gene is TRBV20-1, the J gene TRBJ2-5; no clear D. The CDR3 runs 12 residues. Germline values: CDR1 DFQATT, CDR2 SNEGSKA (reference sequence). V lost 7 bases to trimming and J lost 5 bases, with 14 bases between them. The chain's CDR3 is CSVSGARETQYF. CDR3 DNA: TGCAGTGTTTCCGGCGCCAGGGAGACCCAGTACTTC.

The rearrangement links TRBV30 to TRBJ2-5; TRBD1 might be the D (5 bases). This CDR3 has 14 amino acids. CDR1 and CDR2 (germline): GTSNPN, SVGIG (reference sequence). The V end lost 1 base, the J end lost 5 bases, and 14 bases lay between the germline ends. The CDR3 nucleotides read TGTGCCTGGAGTGCGGGTTCAGGGTTCGAGACCCAGTACTTC. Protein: CAWSAGSGFETQYF.

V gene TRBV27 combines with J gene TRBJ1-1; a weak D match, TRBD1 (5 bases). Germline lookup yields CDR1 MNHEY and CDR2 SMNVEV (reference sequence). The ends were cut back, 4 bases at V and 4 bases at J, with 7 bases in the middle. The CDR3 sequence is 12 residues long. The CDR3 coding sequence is TGTGCCAGCAGTTCCGGGGGCACTGAAGCTTTCTTT. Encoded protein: CASSSGGTEAFF.

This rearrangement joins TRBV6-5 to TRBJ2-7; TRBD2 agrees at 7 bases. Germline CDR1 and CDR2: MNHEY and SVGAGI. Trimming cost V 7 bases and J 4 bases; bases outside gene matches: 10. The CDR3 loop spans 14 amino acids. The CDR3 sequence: CASKSGEPTYEQYF. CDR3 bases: TGTGCCAGCAAAAGCGGGGAACCAACATACGAGCAGTACTTC.

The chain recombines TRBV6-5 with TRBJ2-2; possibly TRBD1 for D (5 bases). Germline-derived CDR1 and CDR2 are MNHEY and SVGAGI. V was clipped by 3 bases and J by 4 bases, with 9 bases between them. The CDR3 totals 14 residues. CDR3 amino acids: CASSYGHITGELFF. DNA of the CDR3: TGTGCCAGCAGTTATGGACATATCACCGGGGAGCTGTTTTTT.

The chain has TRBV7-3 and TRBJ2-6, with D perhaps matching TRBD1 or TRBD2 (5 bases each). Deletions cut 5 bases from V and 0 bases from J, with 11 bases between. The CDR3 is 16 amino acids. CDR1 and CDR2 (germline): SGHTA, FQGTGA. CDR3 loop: CASSPPGPSGANVLTF. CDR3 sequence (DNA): TGTGCCAGCAGCCCTCCGGGACCCTCTGGGGCCAACGTCCTGACTTTC.

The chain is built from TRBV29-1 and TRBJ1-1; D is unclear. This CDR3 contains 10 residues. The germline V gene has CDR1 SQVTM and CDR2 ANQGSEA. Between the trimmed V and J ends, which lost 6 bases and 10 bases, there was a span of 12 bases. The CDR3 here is CSVWASAAFF. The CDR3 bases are TGCAGCGTCTGGGCTTCCGCAGCTTTCTTT. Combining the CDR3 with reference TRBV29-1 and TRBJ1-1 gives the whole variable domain SAVISQKPSRDICQRGTSLTIQCQVDSQVTMMFWYRQQPGQSLTLIATANQGSEATYESGFVIDKFPISRPNLTFSTLTVSNMSPEDSSIYLCSVWASAAFFGQGTRLTVV.

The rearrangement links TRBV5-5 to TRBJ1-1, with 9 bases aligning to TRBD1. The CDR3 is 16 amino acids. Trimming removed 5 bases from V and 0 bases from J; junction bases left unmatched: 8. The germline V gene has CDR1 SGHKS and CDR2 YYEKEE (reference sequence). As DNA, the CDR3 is TGTGCCAGCAGGACCGGGACAGGGTATCTGAACACTGAAGCTTTCTTT. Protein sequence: CASRTGTGYLNTEAFF.

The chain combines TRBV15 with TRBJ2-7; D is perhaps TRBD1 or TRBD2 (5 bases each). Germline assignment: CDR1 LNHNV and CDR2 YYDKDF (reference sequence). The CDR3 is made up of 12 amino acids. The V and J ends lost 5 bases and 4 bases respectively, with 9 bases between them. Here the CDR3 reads CATSGDGYEQYF. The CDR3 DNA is TGTGCCACCAGCGGGGACGGATACGAGCAGTACTTC.

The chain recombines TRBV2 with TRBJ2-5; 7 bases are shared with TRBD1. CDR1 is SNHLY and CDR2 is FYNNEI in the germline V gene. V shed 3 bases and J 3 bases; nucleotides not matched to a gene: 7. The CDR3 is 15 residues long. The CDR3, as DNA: TGTGCCAGCAGTGAGGCCGGACAGGACGAAGAGACCCAGTACTTC. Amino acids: CASSEAGQDEETQYF. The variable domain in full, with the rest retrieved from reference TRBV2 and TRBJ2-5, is EPEVTQTPSHQVTQMGQEVILRCVPISNHLYFYWYRQILGQKVEFLVSFYNNEISEKSEIFDDQFSVERPDGSNFTLKIRSTKLEDSAMYFCASSEAGQDEETQYFGPGTRLLVL.

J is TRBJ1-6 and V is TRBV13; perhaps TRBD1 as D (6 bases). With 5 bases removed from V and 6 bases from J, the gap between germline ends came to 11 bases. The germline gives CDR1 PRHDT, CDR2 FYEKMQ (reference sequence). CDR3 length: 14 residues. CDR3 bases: TGTGCCAGCAGCCTCGGACAGAGTAATTCACCCCTCCACTTT. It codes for CASSLGQSNSPLHF.

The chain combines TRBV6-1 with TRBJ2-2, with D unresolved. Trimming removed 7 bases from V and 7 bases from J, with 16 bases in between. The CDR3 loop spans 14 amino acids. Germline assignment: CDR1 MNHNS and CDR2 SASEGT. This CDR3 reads CASTESTEVGELFF. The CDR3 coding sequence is TGTGCCAGCACAGAGAGTACAGAGGTCGGGGAGCTGTTTTTT.

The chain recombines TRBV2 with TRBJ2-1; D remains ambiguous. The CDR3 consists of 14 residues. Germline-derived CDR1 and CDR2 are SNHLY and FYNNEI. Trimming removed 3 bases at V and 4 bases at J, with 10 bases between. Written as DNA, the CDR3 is TGTGCCAGCAGTGATCCCACCACGTACAATGAGCAGTTCTTC. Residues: CASSDPTTYNEQFF.

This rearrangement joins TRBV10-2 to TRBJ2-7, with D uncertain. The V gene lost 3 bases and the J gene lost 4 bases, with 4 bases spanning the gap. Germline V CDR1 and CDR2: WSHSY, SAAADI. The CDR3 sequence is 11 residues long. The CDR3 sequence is CASSDLYEQYF. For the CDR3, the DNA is TGCGCCAGCAGTGATCTATACGAGCAGTACTTC.

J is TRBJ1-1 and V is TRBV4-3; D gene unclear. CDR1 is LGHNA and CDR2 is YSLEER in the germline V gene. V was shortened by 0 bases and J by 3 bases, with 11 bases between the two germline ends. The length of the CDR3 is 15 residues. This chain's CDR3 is CASSQDKTVHTEAFF. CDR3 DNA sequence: TGCGCCAGCAGCCAAGATAAGACCGTCCACACTGAAGCTTTCTTT.

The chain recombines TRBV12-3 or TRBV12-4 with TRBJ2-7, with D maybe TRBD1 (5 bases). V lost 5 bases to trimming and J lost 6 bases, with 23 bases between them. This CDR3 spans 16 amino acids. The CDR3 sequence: CASSQPFQGRSAEQYF. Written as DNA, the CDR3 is TGTGCCAGCAGTCAACCTTTCCAGGGAAGGAGCGCCGAGCAGTACTTC.

The CDR3 bases are TGTGCCAGCAGCTTAGGCACCGTCACAGATACGCAGTATTTT. Its translation is CASSLGTVTDTQYF. The chain links TRBV7-2 to TRBJ2-3, with D unresolved. Germline CDR1 is SGHTA and CDR2 is FQGNSA. Deletions cut 1 base from V and 2 bases from J, with 7 bases between. The CDR3 runs to 14 residues.